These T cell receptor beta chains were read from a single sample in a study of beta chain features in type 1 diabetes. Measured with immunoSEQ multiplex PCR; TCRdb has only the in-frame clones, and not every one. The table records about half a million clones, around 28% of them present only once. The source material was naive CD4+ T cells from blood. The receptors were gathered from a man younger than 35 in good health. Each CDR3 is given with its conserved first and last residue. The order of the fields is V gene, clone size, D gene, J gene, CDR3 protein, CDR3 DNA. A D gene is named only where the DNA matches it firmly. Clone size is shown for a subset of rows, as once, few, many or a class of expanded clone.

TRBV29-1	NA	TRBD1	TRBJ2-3	CSVGPGTGEDTQYF	TGCAGCGTTGGACCTGGGACAGGGGAAGATACGCAGTATTTT
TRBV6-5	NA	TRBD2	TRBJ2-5	CASSRTSGYQETQYF	TGTGCCAGCAGTCGGACTAGCGGGTACCAAGAGACCCAGTACTTC
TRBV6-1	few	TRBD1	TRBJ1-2	CATTDRVYGYTF	TGTGCCACCACGGACAGGGTCTATGGCTACACCTTC
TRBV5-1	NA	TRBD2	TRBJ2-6	CASSLFAGAGANVLTF	TGCGCCAGCAGCTTGTTTGCGGGAGCTGGGGCCAACGTCCTGACTTTC
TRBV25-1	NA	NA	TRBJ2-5	CASSDPRRTQETQYF	TGTGCCAGCAGTGACCCCCGCAGGACCCAAGAGACCCAGTACTTC
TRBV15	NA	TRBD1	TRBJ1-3	CATSIDRGYTIYF	TGTGCCACCAGCATAGACAGGGGTTACACCATATATTTT
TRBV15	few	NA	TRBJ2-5	CATSRVRLDQETQYF	TGTGCCACCAGCAGAGTCAGGTTGGACCAAGAGACCCAGTACTTC
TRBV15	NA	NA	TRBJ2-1	CATSRVGYSSYNEQFF	TGTGCCACCAGCAGAGTGGGATATAGCTCCTACAATGAGCAGTTCTTC
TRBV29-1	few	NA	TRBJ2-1	CSVDGTPWGAEQFF	TGCAGCGTTGACGGGACCCCCTGGGGAGCTGAGCAGTTCTTC
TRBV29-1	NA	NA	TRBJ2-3	CSVGIARDTDTQYF	TGCAGCGTTGGGATAGCTCGGGACACAGATACGCAGTATTTT
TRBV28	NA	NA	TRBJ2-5	CASTARGRETQYF	TGTGCCAGCACTGCGAGGGGCCGAGAGACCCAGTACTTC
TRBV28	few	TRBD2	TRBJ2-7	CASRSGGTSVLYEQYF	TGTGCCAGCAGGTCAGGGGGGACTAGCGTCTTATACGAGCAGTACTTC
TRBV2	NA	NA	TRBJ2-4	CASSASLIKNIQYF	TGTGCCAGCAGTGCGTCTTTAATCAAAAACATTCAGTACTTC
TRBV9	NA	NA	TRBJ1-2	CASSVGWRNYGYTF	TGTGCCAGCAGCGTAGGATGGCGTAACTATGGCTACACCTTC
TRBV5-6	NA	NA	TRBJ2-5	CASTPGGPYQETQYF	TGTGCCAGCACACCGGGGGGCCCGTACCAAGAGACCCAGTACTTC
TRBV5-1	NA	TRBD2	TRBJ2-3	CASKGGRTTDTQYF	TGCGCCAGCAAGGGCGGGAGGACCACAGATACGCAGTATTTT
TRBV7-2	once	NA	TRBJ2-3	CASSLATGKDTQYF	TGTGCCAGCAGCTTGGCAACAGGGAAAGATACGCAGTATTTT
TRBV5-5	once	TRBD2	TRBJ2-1	CASSPLAGDGEQFF	TGTGCCAGCAGCCCTCTCGCGGGAGACGGTGAGCAGTTCTTC
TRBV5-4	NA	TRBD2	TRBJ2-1	CASSSGTSGSSRNEQFF	TGTGCCAGCAGCTCTGGGACTAGCGGATCTTCCCGGAATGAGCAGTTCTTC
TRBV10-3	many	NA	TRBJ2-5	CAISESVAVHF	TGTGCCATCAGTGAGTCCGTAGCGGTTCACTTC
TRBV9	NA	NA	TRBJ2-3	CASSVVAITDTQYF	TGTGCCAGCAGCGTAGTCGCGATCACAGATACGCAGTATTTT
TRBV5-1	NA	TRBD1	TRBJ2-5	CASSSGQGQETQYF	TGCGCCAGCAGTTCTGGACAGGGGCAAGAGACCCAGTACTTC